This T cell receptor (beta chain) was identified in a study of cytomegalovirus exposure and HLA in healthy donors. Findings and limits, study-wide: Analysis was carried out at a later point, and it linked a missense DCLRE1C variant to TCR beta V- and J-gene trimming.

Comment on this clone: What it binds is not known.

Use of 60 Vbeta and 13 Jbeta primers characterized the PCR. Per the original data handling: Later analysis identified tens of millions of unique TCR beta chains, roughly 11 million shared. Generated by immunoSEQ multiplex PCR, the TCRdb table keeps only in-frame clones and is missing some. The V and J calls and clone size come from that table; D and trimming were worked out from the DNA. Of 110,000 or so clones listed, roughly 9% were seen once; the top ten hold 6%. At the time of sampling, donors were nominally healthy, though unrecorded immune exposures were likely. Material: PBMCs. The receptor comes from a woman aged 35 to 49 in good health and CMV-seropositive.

In nucleotides, the CDR3 is TGTGCCAGCAGTTACTCGGAAGGGGCTTTTGAAGCTTTCTTT. It encodes CASSYSEGAFEAFF. The chain joins TRBV6-5 to TRBJ1-1; tentatively, D is TRBD1 (5 bases). The germline V and J ends were trimmed by 0 bases and 7 bases, with 12 bases remaining between them. Germline CDR1 reads MNHEY; CDR2 reads SVGAGI. CDR3 length: 14 residues.